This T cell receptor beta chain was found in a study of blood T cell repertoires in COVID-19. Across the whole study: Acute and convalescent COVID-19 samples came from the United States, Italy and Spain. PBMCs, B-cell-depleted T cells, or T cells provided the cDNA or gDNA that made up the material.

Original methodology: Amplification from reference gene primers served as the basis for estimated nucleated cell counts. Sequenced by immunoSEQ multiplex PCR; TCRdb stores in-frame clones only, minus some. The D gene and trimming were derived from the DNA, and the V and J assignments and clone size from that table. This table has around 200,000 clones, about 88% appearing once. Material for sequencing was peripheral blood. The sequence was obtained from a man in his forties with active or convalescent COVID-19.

CDR3 nucleotide sequence: TGTGCCAGCAGCCTACTTTCCGGACAGTTCTACGAGCAGTACTTC. It is translated as CASSLLSGQFYEQYF. The gene calls are TRBV5-6 and TRBJ2-7; D possibly corresponds to TRBD1 (6 bases). Trimming removed 4 bases at V and 3 bases at J, with 17 bases between. CDR3 length: 15 amino acids. CDR1 SGHDT and CDR2 YYEEEE come from the germline V gene.